The 9 T cell receptor beta chains in this list originate from one sample, sequenced in a study of technical replicates of blood from a handful of donors. Some clones are missing from TCRdb's copy, which holds only in-frame ones; the method was immunoSEQ multiplex PCR. Among about 80,000 clones listed, around 94% were seen once. Sequenced: T cells isolated from PBMCs. All receptors derive from a human donor in good health.

V usage is TRBV29-1 and J usage is TRBJ1-2; TRBD1 matches 9 bases. CDR1 is SQVTM, CDR2 ANQGSEA, per germline. The CDR3 is made up of 13 amino acids. Trimming removed 6 bases from V and 4 bases from J; junction bases left unmatched: 6. CDR3 DNA: TGCAGCGTCACAGGGGGCATTGGCTATGGCTACACCTTC. It yields the protein CSVTGGIGYGYTF. The whole variable domain, remainder taken from reference TRBV29-1 and TRBJ1-2, is SAVISQKPSRDICQRGTSLTIQCQVDSQVTMMFWYRQQPGQSLTLIATANQGSEATYESGFVIDKFPISRPNLTFSTLTVSNMSPEDSSIYLCSVTGGIGYGYTFGSGTRLTVV.

CDR3 coding DNA: TGTGCCAGCAGTCCCAGACTAGCGGGATACACAGATACGCAGTATTTT. This encodes CASSPRLAGYTDTQYF. The chain recombines TRBV27 with TRBJ2-3, with 11 nucleotides matching TRBD2. From germline, CDR1 is MNHEY and CDR2 SMNVEV (reference sequence). Trimming took 5 bases from V and 2 from J; bases not matched to a gene: 6. This CDR3 spans 16 amino acids.

This sequence joins TRBV19 and TRBJ2-1, with a weak D call TRBD1 (6 bases). The V end was cut by 3 bases, the J end by 4 bases, with 10 bases between. The germline CDR1 and CDR2 sequences are LNHDA and SQIVND (reference sequence). CDR3 length: 14 amino acids. CDR3 in DNA: TGTGCCAGTAGTATGAACAGGGAATACAATGAGCAGTTCTTC. It specifies CASSMNREYNEQFF. The complete variable domain, with remaining parts taken from reference TRBV19 and TRBJ2-1, reads DGGITQSPKYLFRKEGQNVTLSCEQNLNHDAMYWYRQDPGQGLRLIYYSQIVNDFQKGDIAEGYSVSREKKESFPLTVTSAQKNPTAFYLCASSMNREYNEQFFGPGTRLTVL.

This clone was recorded once. The chain couples TRBV15 to TRBJ2-2, with TRBD1 matching 8 bases. V trimming: 11 bases; J trimming: 7 bases; junction bases outside the gene matches: 9. Germline CDR1 LNHNV, CDR2 YYDKDF (reference sequence). This CDR3 is 13 amino acids long. CDR3 loop: CAVTGGSGGELFF. The CDR3 coding sequence is TGTGCCGTCACAGGGGGTAGTGGCGGGGAGCTGTTTTTT.

The chain employs TRBV5-1 and TRBJ2-7, with 9 bases that match TRBD1. Unmatched junction bases numbered 3, after V lost 3 bases and J lost 2 bases. The CDR3 has 14 residues. CDR1 is SGHRS, CDR2 YFSETQ, per germline. The CDR3 DNA reads as TGCGCCAGCAGCTCCGGGACAGGGACCTACGAGCAGTACTTC. Its translation: CASSSGTGTYEQYF.

CDR3 amino acids: CASSPRQSNQPQHF. The CDR3 nucleotides read TGTGCCAGCAGTCCCCGACAGTCCAATCAGCCCCAGCATTTT. This chain connects TRBV27 to TRBJ1-5, with TRBD1 as a possible D gene (5 bases). The V gene's germline CDR1 is MNHEY and CDR2 SMNVEV (reference sequence). The CDR3 runs 14 residues. V was trimmed by 5 bases and J by 3 bases, leaving 11 bases between them.

The chain employs TRBV14 and TRBJ2-3; TRBD1 matches 8 bases. V dropped 3 bases and J dropped 3; count of bases not matched to a gene: 8. The CDR3 contains 16 residues. In germline, CDR1 is SGHDN, CDR2 FVKESK. The CDR3: CASSQVRDRPTDTQYF. The CDR3 bases are TGTGCCAGCAGCCAGGTCCGGGACAGGCCGACAGATACGCAGTATTTT.

The chain uses TRBV9 and TRBJ1-2; 12 bases map to TRBD1. The CDR3 consists of 19 residues. From germline, CDR1 is SGDLS and CDR2 YYNGEE. V gave up 2 bases and J gave up 8 bases; unmatched junction bases: 19. CDR3 sequence (DNA): TGTGCCAGCAGCGTTAACAGGGACCCGGGACAGGGGGCCGAGCAAGGCTACACCTTC. This codes for CASSVNRDPGQGAEQGYTF.

Only one count was recorded for this clone. J is TRBJ2-1 and V is TRBV7-9, with 14 bases lining up with TRBD2. The CDR3 covers 17 residues. J was trimmed by 10 bases and V by 3 bases; bases with no gene match: 11. The V gene's germline CDR1 is SEHNR and CDR2 FQNEAQ (reference sequence). The CDR3 nucleotides are TGTGCCAGCAGCTTTAAATTCGGGACTAGCGGGAGTCAAGAGCAGTTCTTC. Translation gives CASSFKFGTSGSQEQFF.